Here is one TCR beta chain with its context. The use of a sample-barcoded 5' primer and a J-beta primer mix characterized a second PCR of about 7 to 12 cycles. Every molecule of cDNA carried a tag from a template-switch adaptor with 12 random nucleotides. TCRdb re-called the 5' RACE reads through MiXCR, storing one row per CDR3 protein. The sample holds roughly 800,000 distinct CDR3 sequences, 55% to 70% seen once. Trimming removed 5 bases from V and 0 bases from J, with 8 bases in between. The CDR3 spans 13 residues. The V gene's germline CDR1 is SGHRS and CDR2 YFSETQ. This entry comes from a study of blood T cells in healthy people across ages.

The sequenced material came from blood. This chain links TRBV5-1 with TRBJ2-5; D is undetermined. This clonotype was obtained from a man aged 30-40 years in good health. CDR3 amino acids: CASRNSDQETQYF. The CDR3 DNA is TGCGCCAGCAGGAACAGCGACCAAGAGACCCAGTACTTC.